Included here is one T cell receptor beta chain sequence, with context. Its cognate antigen is unknown. The data are from a study of T cell clonotyping in hematopoietic cell transplantation. The assay was immunoSEQ multiplex PCR, and TCRdb's table has in-frame clones only and misses some. The sample lists 14,000 or so clones; 90% to 95% were seen once. General observations from the study: Graft donor and pretransplant recipient Inverse Simpson Index values predicted broader posttransplant TCR diversity.

V lost 6 bases, J lost 1 base, and 13 bases lay in between. This CDR3 has 15 amino acids. Germline V gives CDR1 WNHNN, CDR2 SYGVQD (reference sequence). This chain joins TRBV10-1 and TRBJ1-5; D uncertain. This clonotype originated in a male patient aged 55 to 69 who had an allogeneic stem cell transplant from an unrelated donor, so the T cells may come from the graft donor. Some clones in this sample may be carry-over from other donors' samples. Sequencing used PBMCs, obtained 30 days after allogeneic stem cell transplant. This chain's CDR3 is CASRRPLGSNQPQHF. The CDR3 coding sequence is TGCGCCAGCAGACGTCCTTTAGGCAGCAATCAGCCCCAGCATTTT.